Presented here are 20 T cell receptor beta chains from one specimen sequenced in a study of cytomegalovirus exposure and HLA in healthy donors. The primer mix had 60 Vbeta and 13 Jbeta primers. Repertoires were generated with immunoSEQ multiplex PCR, while TCRdb's copy carries only in-frame clones and drops some. Of over 130,000 clones in the sample, 75% to 90% are singletons; the top ten hold roughly 1.2%. Sequenced input: PBMCs. The source is a female donor in good health and CMV-seronegative.

V is TRBV27 and J is TRBJ1-5, with 9 bases lining up with TRBD1. CDR1 is MNHEY and CDR2 is SMNVEV in the germline V gene (reference sequence). This CDR3 contains 16 residues. Trimming at V came to 8 bases and at J to 5 bases, leaving 13 bases not matched to a gene. CDR3 in amino acids: CASSGTGMGGYQPQHF. Here the CDR3 DNA reads TGTGCCAGCTCCGGGACAGGGATGGGCGGGTATCAGCCCCAGCATTTT.

The chain joins TRBV15 to TRBJ2-2; D gene unclear. The CDR3 has 13 amino acids. The germline V gene encodes CDR1 LNHNV and CDR2 YYDKDF (reference sequence). V was shortened by 4 bases and J by 5 bases, with 8 bases between the two germline ends. The CDR3 protein is CATSKSRTGELFF. CDR3 in DNA: TGTGCCACCAGCAAGAGCCGTACCGGGGAGCTGTTTTTT.

The chain uses TRBV6-1 and TRBJ2-3, with D maybe TRBD2 (5 bases). V lost 8 bases to trimming and J lost 0 bases, with 9 bases between them. The CDR3 covers 13 residues. Per the germline V gene, CDR1 is MNHNS and CDR2 is SASEGT. CDR3 loop: CASGSGSTDTQYF. The CDR3 bases are TGTGCCAGCGGCTCGGGGAGCACAGATACGCAGTATTTT.

This clone was seen a few times. The CDR3 reads CASSSGGSYNEQFF. In nucleotides, the CDR3 is TGTGCCAGCAGCTCAGGGGGTTCCTACAATGAGCAGTTCTTC. This sequence joins TRBV11-3 and TRBJ2-1; TRBD1 aligns across 7 bases. The ends lost 4 bases at V and 1 base at J; junction bases unmatched: 1. The CDR3 totals 14 residues. Germline CDR1 SGHNT, CDR2 YENEEA.

The chain uses TRBV27 and TRBJ1-2, with 7 bases fitting TRBD1. J was trimmed by 8 bases and V by 4 bases; bases with no gene match: 4. The CDR3 spans 12 residues. Germline V gene sequence: CDR1 MNHEY, CDR2 SMNVEV (reference sequence). CDR3 nucleotide sequence: TGTGCCAGCAGTTACAGGGGAGGCGGCTACACCTTC. Translated, it gives CASSYRGGGYTF.

This clone has more than one count but fewer than ten. The rearrangement joins TRBV2 to TRBJ2-7; TRBD2 aligns across 11 bases. V was clipped by 6 bases and J by 4 bases; unmatched bases: 8. Germline V gene data show CDR1 as SNHLY and CDR2 as FYNNEI. The CDR3 is 15 residues long. DNA of the CDR3: TGTGCCAGCAGCCGGACTAGCGGGCAATCTTACGAGCAGTACTTC. It encodes CASSRTSGQSYEQYF.

This chain joins TRBV30 and TRBJ1-5, with D possibly matching TRBD1 (5 bases). Germline CDR1 reads GTSNPN; CDR2 reads SVGIG (reference sequence). CDR3 length: 17 amino acids. Trimming removed 1 base at V and 3 bases at J, with 19 bases between. In nucleotides, the CDR3 is TGTGCCTGGAGTGATAAGGCAGGGCAAGGGGCCAATCAGCCCCAGCATTTT. This gives the protein CAWSDKAGQGANQPQHF. Full variable domain (missing parts from reference TRBV30 and TRBJ1-5): SQTIHQWPATLVQPVGSPLSLECTVEGTSNPNLYWYRQAAGRGLQLLFYSVGIGQISSEVPQNLSASRPQDRQFILSSKKLLLSDSGFYLCAWSDKAGQGANQPQHFGDGTRLSIL.

This clone has only a few counts. The V gene is TRBV5-5, the J gene TRBJ2-7, with 8 bases aligning to TRBD1. Per germline, CDR1 SGHKS and CDR2 YYEKEE (reference sequence). Trimming removed 4 bases from V and 5 bases from J; junction bases left unmatched: 5. The CDR3 runs to 13 residues. Written as DNA, the CDR3 is TGTGCCAGCAGCACAGGACAGGGCCACGAGCAGTACTTC. This gives the protein CASSTGQGHEQYF. Together with reference TRBV5-5 and TRBJ2-7, the CDR3 gives the full variable domain: DAGVTQSPTHLIKTRGQQVTLRCSPISGHKSVSWYQQVLGQGPQFIFQYYEKEERGRGNFPDRFSARQFPNYSSELNVNALLLGDSALYLCASSTGQGHEQYFGPGTRLTVT.

The chain combines TRBV30 with TRBJ1-5; unclear D gene. Trimming cost V 0 bases and J 6 bases, with 9 bases left between them. CDR1 and CDR2 (germline): GTSNPN, SVGIG (reference sequence). The CDR3 is 13 residues long. The CDR3 sequence: CAWSVAHAQPQHF. In DNA form, the CDR3 reads TGTGCCTGGAGTGTAGCCCACGCTCAGCCCCAGCATTTT.

This clone has a handful of counts. The chain joins TRBV25-1 to TRBJ2-7, with 7 bases aligning to TRBD1. The CDR3 totals 13 residues. V trimming: 4 bases; J trimming: 2 bases; junction bases outside the gene matches: 2. Germline V gene sequence: CDR1 MGHDK, CDR2 SYGVNS. The CDR3 spells CASSGQGPYEQYF. CDR3 in DNA: TGTGCCAGCAGTGGACAGGGACCCTACGAGCAGTACTTC.

The V call is TRBV27, the J call TRBJ1-1; a weak D match, TRBD1 (6 bases). The CDR3 spans 13 residues. V lost 5 bases, J lost 2 bases, and 9 bases lay in between. In germline, CDR1 is MNHEY, CDR2 SMNVEV (reference sequence). CDR3 nucleotide sequence: TGTGCCAGCAGTGTACAGGGCAACACTGAAGCTTTCTTT. This codes for CASSVQGNTEAFF.

The rearrangement links TRBV4-1 to TRBJ2-1; D unresolved. The CDR3 is made up of 15 amino acids. The germline gives CDR1 MGHRA, CDR2 YSYEKL. V was shortened by 0 bases and J by 4 bases, with 10 bases between the two germline ends. The CDR3 nucleotides are TGCGCCAGCAGCCAAGATCATCCAGGATACAATGAGCAGTTCTTC. This codes for CASSQDHPGYNEQFF.

The chain is built from TRBV19 and TRBJ2-3; D remains unclear. Germline assignment: CDR1 LNHDA and CDR2 SQIVND (reference sequence). V dropped 1 base and J dropped 6 bases, with 14 bases sitting between them. The CDR3 is made up of 15 amino acids. CDR3 sequence reads: CASSIASRILDTQYF. In DNA, the CDR3 is TGTGCCAGTAGTATAGCCAGCAGGATATTGGATACGCAGTATTTT.

The gene calls are TRBV13 and TRBJ1-1; 9 positions agree with TRBD1. V dropped 5 bases and J dropped 5; count of bases not matched to a gene: 9. This CDR3 has 15 amino acids. Germline CDR1 is PRHDT and CDR2 is FYEKMQ (reference sequence). Written as DNA, the CDR3 is TGTGCCAGCAGCCGACCGGGACAGGGTCGGACTGAAGCTTTCTTT. Its translation: CASSRPGQGRTEAFF.

The rearrangement uses TRBV28 and TRBJ1-1; no clear D. The CDR3 consists of 13 residues. The germline CDR1 and CDR2 sequences are MDHEN and SYDVKM. Between the trimmed V and J ends, which lost 5 bases and 1 base, there was a span of 8 bases. The DNA for the CDR3 is TGTGCCAGCAGTCCAACTTCGAACACTGAAGCTTTCTTT. This translates into CASSPTSNTEAFF.

DNA of the CDR3: TGTGCCAGCAGTTACTCCCCCCTAGCGGGAGTCTACGAGCAGTACTTC. It specifies CASSYSPLAGVYEQYF. This rearrangement joins TRBV6-5 to TRBJ2-7; 10 positions match TRBD2. J was trimmed by 3 bases and V by 0 bases; bases with no gene match: 5. Germline V gene sequence: CDR1 MNHEY, CDR2 SVGAGI. CDR3 length: 16 residues.

This chain connects TRBV10-2 to TRBJ1-1; D ambiguous. Germline CDR1 and CDR2: WSHSY and SAAADI. V lost 5 bases and J lost 1, with 8 bases in between. This CDR3 is 13 amino acids long. The CDR3 spells CASSLRPNTEAFF. Written as DNA, the CDR3 is TGCGCCAGCAGTCTGCGCCCGAACACTGAAGCTTTCTTT.

This clone was seen more than once but under ten times. The chain combines TRBV19 with TRBJ1-4, with TRBD1 as a possible D gene (5 bases). The germline V gene has CDR1 LNHDA and CDR2 SQIVND (reference sequence). The CDR3 covers 16 residues. The germline V and J ends were trimmed by 9 bases and 6 bases, with 23 bases remaining between them. The CDR3 nucleotides are TGTGCCAGCAAGCGTGCAGGGCAGAACGACTATGAAAAACTGTTTTTT. The encoded protein is CASKRAGQNDYEKLFF.

CDR3 bases: TGCAGCGTTGAAGAGGGGACTAGCGGGGTGCAGTTCTTC. Protein: CSVEEGTSGVQFF. The chain has TRBV29-1 and TRBJ2-1; 13 positions match TRBD2. The V segment lost 0 bases and the J segment 12 bases; nucleotides outside the gene matches: 2. CDR3 length: 13 amino acids. The V gene's germline CDR1 is SQVTM and CDR2 ANQGSEA.

V gene TRBV5-6 combines with J gene TRBJ2-1; TRBD2 matches 15 bases. Germline V gives CDR1 SGHDT, CDR2 YYEEEE. The CDR3 spans 17 residues. V was clipped by 4 bases and J by 2 bases; unmatched bases: 4. In DNA form, the CDR3 reads TGTGCCAGCAGCCCATGGACTAGCGGGAGGGCCTACAATGAGCAGTTCTTC. Encoded protein: CASSPWTSGRAYNEQFF.